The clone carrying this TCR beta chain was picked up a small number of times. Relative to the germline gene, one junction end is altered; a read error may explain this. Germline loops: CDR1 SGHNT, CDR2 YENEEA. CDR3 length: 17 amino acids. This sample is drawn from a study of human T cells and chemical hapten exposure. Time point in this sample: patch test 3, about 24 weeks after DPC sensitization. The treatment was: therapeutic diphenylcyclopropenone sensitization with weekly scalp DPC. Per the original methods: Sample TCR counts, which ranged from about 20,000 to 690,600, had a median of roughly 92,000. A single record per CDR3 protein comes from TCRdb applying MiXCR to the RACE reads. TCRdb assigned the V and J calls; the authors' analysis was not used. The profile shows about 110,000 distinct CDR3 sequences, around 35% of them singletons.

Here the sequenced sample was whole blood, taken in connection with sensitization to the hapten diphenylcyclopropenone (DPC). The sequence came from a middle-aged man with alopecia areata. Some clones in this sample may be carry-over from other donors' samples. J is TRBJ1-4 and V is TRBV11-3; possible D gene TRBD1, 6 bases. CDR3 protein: CHVSSYGTSLVVEKLFF. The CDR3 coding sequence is TGCCATGTTTCCTCTTACGGGACAAGTTTGGTGGTCGAAAAACTGTTTTTT.